This is a list of T cell receptor beta chains from one sample in a study of early stage breast cancer tumors. Here immunoSEQ multiplex PCR was the method, and the copy in TCRdb shows in-frame clones only, minus some. The sample has about 69,000 clones, roughly 80% seen once. The sequencing input was blood. These receptors all stem from a middle-aged person with breast cancer. CDR3s include the opening cysteine and the closing phenylalanine or tryptophan. D genes are given only for firm matches. Clone size is stated in some rows and not others, as once, few, many or a class when expanded.

>TRBJ2-2|NA|NA|TRBV5-1
CASSLQADASTGELFF
TGCGCCAGCAGCTTGCAAGCAGATGCTTCCACCGGGGAGCTGTTTTTT
>TRBJ2-5|NA|TRBD2|TRBV4-1
CASSQEGREGSTQYF
TGCGCCAGCAGCCAAGAGGGTCGGGAGGGGAGTACTCAGTACTTC
>TRBJ2-7|few|TRBD2|TRBV11-2
CASSLTSGETYEQYF
TGTGCCAGCAGCCTCACTAGCGGGGAGACCTACGAGCAGTACTTC
>TRBJ1-1|few|NA|TRBV6-5
CASTGKTHNTEAFF
TGTGCCAGCACCGGGAAGACACATAACACTGAAGCTTTCTTT
>TRBJ1-2|NA|TRBD1|TRBV29-1
CSAGQGVDGYTF
TGCAGCGCGGGACAGGGAGTCGATGGCTACACCTTC
>TRBJ1-2|NA|TRBD1|TRBV19
CASTQGTGGAGGYGYTF
TGTGCCAGTACCCAAGGGACAGGGGGCGCGGGGGGCTATGGCTACACCTTC
>TRBJ2-7|few|NA|TRBV27
CASSSLRDEQYF
TGTGCCAGCAGTTCCCTGAGGGACGAGCAGTACTTC
>TRBJ1-5|once|TRBD1|TRBV9
CASNRQGTAVQPQHF
TGTGCCAGCAACAGACAGGGGACTGCGGTTCAGCCCCAGCATTTT
>TRBJ1-2|few|NA|TRBV6-5
CASSAGSSYGYTF
TGTGCCAGCAGTGCCGGATCAAGCTATGGCTACACCTTC
>TRBJ2-4|once|NA|TRBV28
CASIPEWVLAKNIQYF
TGTGCCAGCATCCCCGAGTGGGTGCTAGCCAAAAACATTCAGTACTTC
>TRBJ1-1|NA|NA|TRBV5-1
CASSLSRGGNTEAFF
TGCGCCAGCAGCTTGTCGCGGGGAGGAAACACTGAAGCTTTCTTT
>TRBJ2-7|NA|NA|TRBV30
CACIGKTYEQYF
TGTGCCTGCATCGGCAAAACCTACGAGCAGTACTTC
>TRBJ2-6|NA|NA|TRBV28
CASRPRGARGANVLTF
TGTGCCAGCAGACCGAGGGGAGCGCGAGGGGCCAACGTCCTGACTTTC
>TRBJ1-3|once|TRBD1|TRBV4-2
CASSQVHQGASGNTIYF
TGTGCCAGCAGCCAAGTTCATCAGGGGGCCTCTGGAAACACCATATATTTT
>TRBJ2-7|NA|TRBD2|TRBV15
CATSRSAGANYEQYF
TGTGCCACCAGCAGATCAGCGGGAGCTAACTACGAGCAGTACTTC
>TRBJ1-5|NA|TRBD1|TRBV11-2
CASSLKGAGQPQHF
TGTGCCAGCAGCTTAAAGGGGGCGGGTCAGCCCCAGCATTTT
>TRBJ2-6|NA|NA|TRBV4-2
CASSLGGGITSGANVLTF
TGTGCCAGCAGCCTAGGAGGCGGGATAACCTCTGGGGCCAACGTCCTGACTTTC
>TRBJ2-7|NA|NA|TRBV29-1
CSVVGQDHYEQYF
TGCAGCGTTGTAGGCCAGGACCATTACGAGCAGTACTTC
>TRBJ2-3|NA|NA|TRBV28
CASRNSLGPATDTQYF
TGTGCCAGCAGAAACTCATTGGGACCGGCCACAGATACGCAGTATTTT
>TRBJ1-2|once|TRBD1|TRBV6-5
CASSLGQGNYGYTF
TGTGCCAGCAGCCTCGGACAGGGCAACTATGGCTACACCTTC
>TRBJ2-4|NA|TRBD1|TRBV5-1
CASSLPGQGVGNIQYF
TGCGCCAGCAGCTTGCCGGGACAGGGGGTCGGAAACATTCAGTACTTC
>TRBJ1-5|few|NA|TRBV5-6
CASSLLGAHQPQHF
TGTGCCAGCAGCTTGCTGGGGGCTCATCAGCCCCAGCATTTT